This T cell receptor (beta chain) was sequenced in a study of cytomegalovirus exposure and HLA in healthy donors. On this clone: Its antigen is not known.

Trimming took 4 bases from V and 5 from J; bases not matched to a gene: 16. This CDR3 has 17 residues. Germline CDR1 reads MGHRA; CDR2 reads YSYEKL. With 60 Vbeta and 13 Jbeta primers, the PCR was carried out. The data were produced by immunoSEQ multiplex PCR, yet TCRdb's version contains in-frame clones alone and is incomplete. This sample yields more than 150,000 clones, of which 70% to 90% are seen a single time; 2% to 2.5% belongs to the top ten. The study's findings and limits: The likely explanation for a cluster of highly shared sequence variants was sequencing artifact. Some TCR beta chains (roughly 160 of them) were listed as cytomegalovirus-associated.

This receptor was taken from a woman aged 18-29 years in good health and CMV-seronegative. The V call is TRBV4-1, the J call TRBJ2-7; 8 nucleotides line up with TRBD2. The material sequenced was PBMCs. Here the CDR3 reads CASSPNSATGGRNEQYF. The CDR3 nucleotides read TGCGCCAGCAGCCCAAACTCAGCCACGGGGGGGAGGAACGAGCAGTACTTC.